Each of the 18 T cell receptor beta chains below was sequenced from the same sample in a study of post-analysis software for immune sequencing data. Study-wide results and caveats: About five TRBV segments, including TRBV5-6, TRBV5-1 and TRBV20-1, were more frequent in patients than controls.

No antigens are known for them. Unique molecular identifiers featured in each of the TCR beta cDNA libraries. One entry per CDR3 protein results from TCRdb running MiXCR on the PCR reads. The table has 350,000 to 450,000 distinct CDR3 sequences, approximately 38% seen once; the top ten hold 6% to 9%. Input material: blood. The receptors here all came from a girl aged 2 to 10 with multiple sclerosis.

This clonotype came up a few times. Here the CDR3 reads CSIGIRTSGANVLTF. The DNA of the CDR3 is TGCAGCATTGGGATCCGGACCTCTGGGGCCAACGTCCTGACTTTC. The chain uses TRBV29-1 and TRBJ2-6; D not certain. Between the trimmed V and J ends, which lost 8 bases and 0 bases, there was a span of 14 bases. This CDR3 is 15 amino acids long. The germline V gene encodes CDR1 SQVTM and CDR2 ANQGSEA.

This clonotype appeared a few times. The CDR3 DNA sequence: TGTGCCAGCAGCTTAGTGTCGGCGGGGATTGGTAGCAATCAGCCCCAGCATTTT. Its protein is CASSLVSAGIGSNQPQHF. The V gene is TRBV7-2, the J gene TRBJ1-5, with unresolved D. Per the germline V gene, CDR1 is SGHTA and CDR2 is FQGNSA. Deletions cut 1 base from V and 0 bases from J, with 16 bases between. The CDR3 is made up of 18 amino acids.

The J gene is TRBJ1-2, the V gene TRBV6-1; 8 bases line up with TRBD1. The germline CDR1 and CDR2 sequences are MNHNS and SASEGT. V lost 3 bases, J lost 0 bases, and 3 bases stayed unmatched. The CDR3 is made up of 15 amino acids. The CDR3 loop reads CASSDWTGPNYGYTF. CDR3 nucleotide sequence: TGTGCCAGCAGTGATTGGACAGGGCCTAACTATGGCTACACCTTC.

This chain uses TRBV20-1 with TRBJ1-1, with TRBD1 identical over 9 bases. The germline CDR1 and CDR2 sequences are DFQATT and SNEGSKA (reference sequence). CDR3 size: 14 residues. Trimming at V came to 6 bases and at J to 4 bases, leaving 9 bases not matched to a gene. This CDR3 reads CSAPKTGGSTEAFF. CDR3 nucleotide sequence: TGCAGTGCGCCTAAGACAGGGGGGTCCACTGAAGCTTTCTTT.

The chain links TRBV2 to TRBJ2-3; TRBD1 aligns across 8 bases. This CDR3 contains 16 residues. V was pared by 5 bases and J by 0 bases, with 7 bases of the junction left unmatched. The V gene's germline CDR1 is SNHLY and CDR2 FYNNEI. CDR3 protein: CASSRTGGISTDTQYF. The CDR3 region has the DNA TGTGCCAGCAGTCGTACAGGGGGGATTAGCACAGATACGCAGTATTTT.

The chain recombines TRBV10-3 with TRBJ1-5; D possibly corresponds to TRBD1 (6 bases). Germline-derived CDR1 and CDR2 are ENHRY and SYGVKD. The CDR3 has 14 residues. Trimming pared 2 bases from V and 2 bases from J, leaving 7 bases between. The CDR3 here is CAISEAGGNQPQHF. CDR3 nucleotides: TGTGCCATCAGTGAGGCAGGGGGCAATCAGCCCCAGCATTTT.

Here the CDR3 DNA reads TGTGCCAGCAGCCGCCTGGACAGGAGCAACTATGGCTACACCTTC. Protein: CASSRLDRSNYGYTF. V is TRBV12-3 or TRBV12-4 and J is TRBJ1-2; 7 nucleotides agree with TRBD1. CDR3 length: 15 residues. V shed 6 bases, J shed 2 bases, and the junction held 9 bases outside the gene matches.

This clonotype was observed a few times. The chain uses TRBV6-6 and TRBJ2-4; 12 positions agree with TRBD2. CDR3 length: 17 residues. V gave up 8 bases and J gave up 2 bases; unmatched junction bases: 10. Germline V gene lookup returns CDR1 MNHNY and CDR2 SVGAGI (reference sequence). In DNA form, the CDR3 reads TGTGCCAGCCACCCTAGCGGGGGGGCCGTTTCCAAAAACATTCAGTACTTC. It is translated as CASHPSGGAVSKNIQYF.

This chain connects TRBV27 to TRBJ2-1; the match to TRBD1 covers 7 bases. This CDR3 contains 15 residues. V shed 6 bases and J 0 bases; nucleotides not matched to a gene: 5. Looked up from germline, CDR1 is MNHEY and CDR2 is SMNVEV (reference sequence). CDR3 nucleotides: TGTGCCAGCAGAAAACAGGGGAGCTCCTACAATGAGCAGTTCTTC. Translated: CASRKQGSSYNEQFF.

The chain has TRBV14 and TRBJ2-1; D possibly corresponds to TRBD2 (5 bases). The CDR3 totals 16 residues. The V gene's germline CDR1 is SGHDN and CDR2 FVKESK. The V and J ends lost 6 bases and 4 bases respectively, with 19 bases between them. As DNA, the CDR3 is TGTGCCAGCAGTTTAACCTCCGGGATCAGGTACAATGAGCAGTTCTTC. Residues: CASSLTSGIRYNEQFF.

The chain has TRBV6-6 and TRBJ2-1, with D perhaps TRBD1 (5 bases). Trimming shortened V by 5 bases and J by 8 bases, and 19 bases separated the two germline ends. Germline CDR1 and CDR2: MNHNY and SVGAGI (reference sequence). The CDR3 is made up of 15 amino acids. CDR3 protein: CASSKTGRSFDEQFF. The DNA of the CDR3 is TGTGCCAGCAGTAAAACAGGTCGCTCCTTCGATGAGCAGTTCTTC.

This chain links TRBV20-1 with TRBJ2-7; TRBD1 aligns across 9 bases. There are 14 residues in the CDR3. Trimming cost V 3 bases and J 7 bases; bases outside gene matches: 10. Germline CDR1 and CDR2: DFQATT and SNEGSKA (reference sequence). CDR3 sequence reads: CSARPRDREWEQYF. The CDR3 DNA reads TGCAGTGCTAGGCCCCGGGACAGGGAATGGGAGCAGTACTTC.

In its sample, this clonotype was seen a few times. The V and J genes are TRBV20-1 and TRBJ2-1; 9 bases line up with TRBD2. The V and J ends lost 2 bases and 3 bases, in that order; junction bases with no gene match: 2. The CDR3 loop spans 14 amino acids. Looked up from germline, CDR1 is DFQATT and CDR2 is SNEGSKA (reference sequence). The CDR3 sequence: CSARTSGYYNEQFF. In DNA form, the CDR3 reads TGCAGTGCTAGAACTAGCGGGTACTACAATGAGCAGTTCTTC.

V gene TRBV20-1 combines with J gene TRBJ2-3, with no clear D. The CDR3 covers 15 residues. CDR1 and CDR2 from the germline V gene are DFQATT and SNEGSKA (reference sequence). V shed 0 bases and J shed 3 bases, with 13 bases lying between them. In DNA form, the CDR3 reads TGCAGTGCTAGAGATCTGGATTTAAGAACAGATACGCAGTATTTT. As protein: CSARDLDLRTDTQYF.

This chain uses TRBV29-1 with TRBJ2-5, with a weak D call TRBD2 (6 bases). The DNA end lines up better with TRBJ2-1; the J call may be wrong. Germline values: CDR1 SQVTM, CDR2 ANQGSEA. The CDR3 extends over 14 amino acids. The CDR3 bases are TGCAGCGTTACTATGACTAGTGGGCAAGAGACCCAGTTCTTC. Its protein is CSVTMTSGQETQFF.

The genes are TRBV4-2 and TRBJ2-6, with unresolved D. With 0 bases removed from V and 2 bases from J, the gap between germline ends came to 8 bases. Germline assignment: CDR1 LGHNA and CDR2 YNFKEQ. The CDR3 is 16 residues long. The CDR3 region has the DNA TGTGCCAGCAGCCAAGATGGCCAGGCTGGGGCCAACGTCCTGACTTTC. This sequence encodes CASSQDGQAGANVLTF.

J is TRBJ2-7 and V is TRBV29-1; tentative D call: TRBD1 (6 bases). The CDR3 loop spans 15 amino acids. The ends were cut back, 7 bases at V and 4 bases at J, with 23 bases in the middle. Germline values: CDR1 SQVTM, CDR2 ANQGSEA. As DNA, the CDR3 is TGCAGCGCAGCTGAGGGGGTATCCTTAGTTTACGAGCAGTACTTC. Protein sequence: CSAAEGVSLVYEQYF.

The chain employs TRBV28 and TRBJ2-1, with D possibly being TRBD2 (5 bases). This CDR3 contains 12 residues. CDR1 is MDHEN and CDR2 is SYDVKM in the germline V gene. The ends were cut back, 1 base at V and 9 bases at J, with 7 bases in the middle. CDR3 DNA sequence: TGTGCCAGCAGTTTATCTAGCTTTGAGCAGTTCTTC. As protein: CASSLSSFEQFF.